The T cell receptor (beta chain) under discussion was sequenced for a study of identical twins. This clonotype was observed a few times. Germline-derived CDR1 and CDR2 are SGHVS and FQNEAQ. V shed 0 bases and J shed 4 bases, with 19 bases lying between them. The CDR3 has 17 residues. MiXCR was run by TCRdb on the 5' RACE reads, yielding one entry per CDR3 protein. The sample lists approximately 410,000 distinct CDR3 sequences; under 20% were seen once. The sequenced material came from naive T cells sorted from blood. The chain has TRBV7-8 and TRBJ2-7; TRBD1 is a possible D gene (7 bases). The sequence was obtained from a man aged 50-60 years in good health. The CDR3 coding sequence is TGTGCCAGCAGCTTAGCATTCTGGCAGGGGGGTACTTACGAGCAGTACTTC. It translates to CASSLAFWQGGTYEQYF.